Shown below are 16 T cell receptor beta chains from a single sample sequenced in a study of blood T cell repertoires in COVID-19. Clones were sequenced by immunoSEQ multiplex PCR, and TCRdb holds only the in-frame ones, with some missing. The sample lists about 180,000 clones, about 81% seen once, with 12% in the top ten. Source material: peripheral blood. Receptors originate from a woman of 80 years or more with COVID-19, enrolled during active disease.

The CDR3 protein is CASSMGLAVGTDTQYF. The CDR3 coding sequence is TGTGCCAGTAGTATGGGCTTAGCGGTTGGCACAGATACGCAGTATTTT. The V call is TRBV19, the J call TRBJ2-3; D may be TRBD2 (6 bases). V lost 3 bases, J lost 1 base, and 14 bases lay in between. Germline loops: CDR1 LNHDA, CDR2 SQIVND (reference sequence). The CDR3 length is 16 residues.

A few counts support this clone. This chain joins TRBV7-9 and TRBJ1-4; D remains unclear. Germline CDR1 SEHNR, CDR2 FQNEAQ (reference sequence). The CDR3 length is 16 residues. Trimming stripped 6 bases from V and 6 bases from J, with 20 bases between. The CDR3 loop is CASSYGRWQEDEKLFF. The CDR3 nucleotides are TGTGCCAGCAGTTACGGGAGATGGCAGGAAGATGAAAAACTGTTTTTT.

The chain joins TRBV12-5 to TRBJ2-2; 9 bases are shared with TRBD1. This CDR3 contains 16 residues. The J segment lost 6 bases and the V segment lost 1 base, leaving 6 bases of the junction unmatched. Germline V gene sequence: CDR1 LGHNT, CDR2 FRNRAP. The CDR3 DNA sequence: TGTGCTAGTGGTTTGGGCCAGGGACAGGGATCCGGGGAGCTGTTTTTT. It yields the protein CASGLGQGQGSGELFF.

This clone showed up many times. The CDR3 coding sequence is TGTGCCAGTACAGGGGACACCTACGAGCAGTACTTC. Translating gives CASTGDTYEQYF. The J gene is TRBJ2-7, the V gene TRBV7-9; TRBD1 matches 7 bases. The CDR3 is 12 amino acids. The V gene end was trimmed by 9 bases and the J gene end by 2 bases; junction bases not matched to a gene: 4. The germline V gene has CDR1 SEHNR and CDR2 FQNEAQ (reference sequence).

This chain joins TRBV10-3 and TRBJ1-2; tentatively, D is TRBD1 (6 bases). The CDR3 spans 14 residues. V was trimmed by 4 bases and J by 3 bases, leaving 12 bases between them. Germline V gene data show CDR1 as ENHRY and CDR2 as SYGVKD. CDR3 bases: TGTGCCATCAGTGCCCGGGACAATCACTATGGCTACACCTTC. Protein: CAISARDNHYGYTF.

The chain has TRBV11-3 and TRBJ2-7; tentatively, D is TRBD1 (6 bases). V was pared by 0 bases and J by 8 bases, with 11 bases between. This CDR3 is built from 13 residues. Germline loops: CDR1 SGHNT, CDR2 YENEEA. The CDR3 loop reads CASSLETGVQQYF. CDR3 DNA sequence: TGTGCCAGCAGCTTAGAGACAGGCGTGCAGCAGTACTTC.

In its sample, this clone was seen once. The chain recombines TRBV6-5 with TRBJ1-4, with D perhaps TRBD1 (5 bases). The CDR3 has 14 amino acids. Trimming took 6 bases from V and 7 from J, leaving 15 bases between them. Germline CDR1 MNHEY, CDR2 SVGAGI. The DNA for the CDR3 is TGTGCCAGCAGGGAGGGGTGGGCAATTGAAAAACTGTTTTTT. The encoded protein is CASREGWAIEKLFF.

The chain employs TRBV29-1 and TRBJ1-5; D uncertain. The CDR3 has 14 residues. CDR1 SQVTM and CDR2 ANQGSEA come from the germline V gene. V was cut by 7 bases and J by 3 bases, with 16 bases left in between. CDR3 coding DNA: TGCAGCGCGGCCGAAGGAGGGTTCAATCAGCCCCAGCATTTT. It yields the protein CSAAEGGFNQPQHF.

The chain has TRBV7-2 and TRBJ2-7, with 8 bases lining up with TRBD2. Germline CDR1 and CDR2: SGHTA and FQGNSA. The V gene end was trimmed by 4 bases and the J gene end by 6 bases; junction bases not matched to a gene: 8. This CDR3 comprises 14 residues. CDR3 nucleotides: TGTGCCAGCAGCTCAAATAGCGGGGCCCTCGAGCAGTACTTC. Amino acid sequence: CASSSNSGALEQYF. Full variable domain (remainder filled in from reference TRBV7-2 and TRBJ2-7): GAGVSQSPSNKVTEKGKDVELRCDPISGHTALYWYRQSLGQGLEFLIYFQGNSAPDKSGLPSDRFSAERTGGSVSTLTIQRTQQEDSAVYLCASSSNSGALEQYFGPGTRLTVT.

There are a few counts of this clone. The rearrangement joins TRBV7-2 to TRBJ2-7; 9 nucleotides match TRBD2. The germline gives CDR1 SGHTA, CDR2 FQGNSA. Unmatched junction bases numbered 3, after V lost 2 bases and J lost 4 bases. The CDR3 runs 14 residues. The CDR3 loop reads CASSLSLAGYEQYF. The CDR3 nucleotides read TGTGCCAGCAGCTTAAGTCTAGCGGGGTACGAGCAGTACTTC. Supplemented by reference TRBV7-2 and TRBJ2-7, the full variable domain reads GAGVSQSPSNKVTEKGKDVELRCDPISGHTALYWYRQSLGQGLEFLIYFQGNSAPDKSGLPSDRFSAERTGGSVSTLTIQRTQQEDSAVYLCASSLSLAGYEQYFGPGTRLTVT.

The chain uses TRBV5-6 and TRBJ2-4; maybe TRBD2 (5 bases). The CDR3 extends over 13 amino acids. V shed 3 bases and J shed 8 bases, with 12 bases lying between them. Germline V gives CDR1 SGHDT, CDR2 YYEEEE. The chain's CDR3 is CASSSGFGDIQYF. CDR3 DNA sequence: TGTGCCAGCAGCTCGGGATTTGGCGACATTCAGTACTTC.

The V and J genes are TRBV10-3 and TRBJ2-3, with 11 bases that match TRBD2. CDR1 and CDR2 from the germline V gene are ENHRY and SYGVKD. The ends lost 5 bases at V and 5 bases at J; junction bases unmatched: 6. The CDR3 is 15 residues long. The CDR3 bases are TGTGCCATCAGTCCGACTAGCGGGGTGGGAGATACGCAGTATTTT. This gives the protein CAISPTSGVGDTQYF.

V usage is TRBV11-2 and J usage is TRBJ2-3; TRBD2 agrees at 11 bases. This CDR3 region has 16 residues. Per the germline V gene, CDR1 is SGHAT and CDR2 is FQNNGV. V shed 3 bases, J shed 6 bases, and the junction held 8 bases outside the gene matches. The CDR3 DNA sequence: TGTGCCAGCAGCTTTCGGACTAGCGGGCGGGGGGATACGCAGTATTTT. This encodes CASSFRTSGRGDTQYF.

This sequence joins TRBV6-5 and TRBJ1-2; D not certain. Germline values: CDR1 MNHEY, CDR2 SVGAGI. With 2 bases removed from V and 6 bases from J, the gap between germline ends came to 10 bases. This CDR3 has 13 residues. The CDR3 nucleotides are TGTGCCAGCAGTTACGAGGGTTTAGATGGCTACACCTTC. Its protein product is CASSYEGLDGYTF.

V gene TRBV28 combines with J gene TRBJ1-5; 9 nucleotides match TRBD1. With 3 bases clipped from V and 11 bases from J, the junction kept 14 bases outside the gene matches. Germline V gene lookup returns CDR1 MDHEN and CDR2 SYDVKM. The CDR3 spans 16 residues. The CDR3 reads CASSFLGQGLSSAQHF. The CDR3 region has the DNA TGTGCCAGCAGTTTCCTCGGACAGGGGCTTTCATCAGCCCAGCATTTT. Drawing the rest from reference TRBV28 and TRBJ1-5, the complete variable domain is DVKVTQSSRYLVKRTGEKVFLECVQDMDHENMFWYRQDPGLGLRLIYFSYDVKMKEKGDIPEGYSVSREKKERFSLILESASTNQTSMYLCASSFLGQGLSSAQHFGDGTRLSIL.

The chain employs TRBV11-2 and TRBJ1-2; TRBD1 matches 8 bases. CDR1 is SGHAT and CDR2 is FQNNGV in the germline V gene. CDR3 size: 15 residues. J was trimmed by 4 bases and V by 4 bases; bases with no gene match: 8. The CDR3 sequence: CASSSRTGHIYGYTF. Written as DNA, the CDR3 is TGTGCCAGCAGCTCCCGGACAGGGCATATCTATGGCTACACCTTC.